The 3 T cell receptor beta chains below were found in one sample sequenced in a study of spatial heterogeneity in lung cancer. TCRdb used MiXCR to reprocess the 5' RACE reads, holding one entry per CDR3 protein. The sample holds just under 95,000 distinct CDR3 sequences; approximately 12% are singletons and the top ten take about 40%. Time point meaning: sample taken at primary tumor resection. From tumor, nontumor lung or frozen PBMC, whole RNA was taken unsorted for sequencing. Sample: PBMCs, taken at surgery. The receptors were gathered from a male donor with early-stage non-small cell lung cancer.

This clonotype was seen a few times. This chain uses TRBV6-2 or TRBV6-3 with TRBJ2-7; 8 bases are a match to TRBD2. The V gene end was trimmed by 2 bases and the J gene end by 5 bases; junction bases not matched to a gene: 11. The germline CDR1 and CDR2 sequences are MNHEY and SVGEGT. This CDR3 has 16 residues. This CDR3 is CASSYRGGFPPDEQYF. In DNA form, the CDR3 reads TGTGCCAGCAGTTACCGCGGGGGGTTTCCCCCCGACGAGCAGTACTTC.

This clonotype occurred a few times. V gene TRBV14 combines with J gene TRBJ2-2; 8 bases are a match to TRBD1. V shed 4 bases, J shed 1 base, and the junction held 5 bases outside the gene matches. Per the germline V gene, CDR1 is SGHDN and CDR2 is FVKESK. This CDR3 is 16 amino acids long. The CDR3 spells CASSRLTGVNTGELFF. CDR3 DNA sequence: TGTGCCAGCAGCCGACTGACAGGGGTGAACACCGGGGAGCTGTTTTTT.

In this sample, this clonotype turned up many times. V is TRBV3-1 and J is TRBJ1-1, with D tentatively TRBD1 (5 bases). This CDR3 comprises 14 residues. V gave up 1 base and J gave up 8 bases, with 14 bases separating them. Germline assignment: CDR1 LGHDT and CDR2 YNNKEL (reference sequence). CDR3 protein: CASSQGALGGEAFF. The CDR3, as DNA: TGTGCCAGCAGCCAAGGGGCCCTGGGGGGAGAAGCTTTCTTT. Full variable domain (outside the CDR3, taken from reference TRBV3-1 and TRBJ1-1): DTAVSQTPKYLVTQMGNDKSIKCEQNLGHDTMYWYKQDSKKFLKIMFSYNNKELIINETVPNRFSPKSPDKAHLNLHINSLELGDSAVYFCASSQGALGGEAFFGQGTRLTVV.